The sequence of this T cell receptor beta chain was determined in a study of T-cell reconstitution after alpha-beta-depleted transplantation in children listed by TCRdb under 2016. With respect to the entire study: The study quantitatively tracked T-cell immune reconstitution after TCRalphabeta/CD19-depleted allogeneic hematopoietic cell transplantation in children using TCR repertoire profiling.

With regard to this clonotype: Its specific antigen is unknown. It has no much larger one-base neighbor in the sample; base qualities were not kept.

Libraries were constructed by PCR. The sequencer was an Illumina HiSeq 2500. To normalize quantification of the TCRbeta repertoire, the TCR libraries were built with molecular barcoding that relied on unique molecular identifiers. The raw public data were reprocessed by TCRdb itself: fastp quality trimming at Q25, MiXCR clonotype calling, in-frame beta chains only. Each entry is one CDR3 protein sequence, shown with its most common DNA and genes. In all, the sample holds around 410,000 distinct CDR3 sequences, and approximately 10% of those were seen once. Roughly 5% of the sample is held by the ten biggest clonotypes. The cysteine opens and the phenylalanine closes a CDR3 of 15 amino acids. The DNA shown is the 45-base CDR3, in frame from base 1. From a lookup of the germline V gene (reference sequence), CDR1 and CDR2 are DFQATT and SNEGSKA. The junction shows trimming of 0 bases on V and 7 bases on J, plus 18 bases between the germline ends.

The V and J genes are TRBV20-1 and TRBJ1-1; possibly the D gene is TRBD1, per 6 matching bases. This TCR was sampled from a human donor who donated a stem cell graft to a child with acute myeloid leukemia. Sample: PBMCs from the stem cell graft donor, taken from the stem cell graft. The DNA sequence is as follows: TGCAGTGCTAGAGACCGGATACAGGGTCGGGGTGAAGCTTTCTTT. This translates into CSARDRIQGRGEAFF.